This T cell receptor beta chain appears in the sequencing data of a study of T cell changes during pregnancy in multiple sclerosis. Germline assignment: CDR1 SNHLY and CDR2 FYNNEI. The germline V and J ends were trimmed by 6 bases and 1 base, with 4 bases remaining between them. The CDR3 has 11 residues. Repertoires were generated with immunoSEQ multiplex PCR, while TCRdb's copy carries only in-frame clones and drops some. The table has fewer than 85,000 clones, roughly 92% seen once. The TCR originated in a female donor in good health, enrolled as a control in a pregnancy study. Sequenced here: peripheral blood, sampled in the first trimester of pregnancy. The rearrangement uses TRBV2 and TRBJ2-7; unclear D gene. Here the CDR3 DNA reads TGTGCCAGCAGAGCATCCTACGAGCAGTACTTC. This gives the protein CASRASYEQYF.